Listed here are 16 T cell receptor beta chains from one sample, sequenced in a study of vaccination effects on CD4 cells after COVID-19. Antigen specificity for these receptors is unknown. Sequenced by immunoSEQ multiplex PCR; TCRdb stores in-frame clones only, minus some. The sample shows about 60,000 clones, 75% to 85% of them seen only once. Before any sequencing was done, the ViraFEST assay used viral peptide pools to expand antigen-specific CD4+ T cells. Subsequent to 10 days of culture, CD4+ T cells were isolated. The sample was CD4+ T cells from PBMCs cultured with HCoV-229E spike peptides, taken before COVID-19 vaccination. These receptors were collected from a human donor who received a COVID-19 vaccine.

The chain couples TRBV7-9 to TRBJ2-1, with D maybe TRBD2 (5 bases). The V and J ends lost 5 bases and 5 bases respectively, with 16 bases between them. The CDR3 is 15 residues long. Per the germline V gene, CDR1 is SEHNR and CDR2 is FQNEAQ (reference sequence). The CDR3 coding sequence is TGTGCCAGCAGCCCGCATCCGAACGGGAACAATGAGCAGTTCTTC. Encoded protein: CASSPHPNGNNEQFF.

The chain has TRBV6-6 and TRBJ1-6; possibly TRBD1 for D (5 bases). Germline V gene lookup returns CDR1 MNHNY and CDR2 SVGAGI (reference sequence). The CDR3 spans 16 residues. V shed 5 bases and J shed 0 bases, with 11 bases lying between them. The CDR3, as DNA: TGTGCCAGCAGTCCCTTAGACAGCTCCTATAATTCACCCCTCCACTTT. This codes for CASSPLDSSYNSPLHF.

J is TRBJ1-2 and V is TRBV4-3; D possibly corresponds to TRBD1 (5 bases). From germline, CDR1 is LGHNA and CDR2 YSLEER. Between the trimmed V and J ends, which lost 0 bases and 8 bases, there was a span of 10 bases. The CDR3 is 13 amino acids. In nucleotides, the CDR3 is TGCGCCAGCAGCCAAGAACTGGGACTGGGCTACACCTTC. Amino acids: CASSQELGLGYTF.

This clone was recorded only once. This chain joins TRBV4-3 and TRBJ1-5, with 8 bases identical to TRBD1. This CDR3 has 15 amino acids. Trimming removed 0 bases from V and 5 bases from J; junction bases left unmatched: 3. Germline CDR1 and CDR2: LGHNA and YSLEER. The CDR3 sequence: CASSQEGQADQPQHF. DNA of the CDR3: TGCGCCAGCAGCCAAGAGGGACAGGCAGATCAGCCCCAGCATTTT.

This clone was seen once. V usage is TRBV14 and J usage is TRBJ2-5; no clear D gene. With 5 bases removed from V and 5 bases from J, the gap between germline ends came to 12 bases. The length of the CDR3 is 13 residues. CDR1 is SGHDN, CDR2 FVKESK, per germline. The CDR3 sequence is CASSFAIAETQYF. The CDR3 DNA follows: TGTGCCAGCAGCTTCGCTATTGCGGAGACCCAGTACTTC.

The chain employs TRBV18 and TRBJ2-5; the match to TRBD2 covers 9 bases. The CDR3 sequence is 14 residues long. Germline V CDR1 and CDR2: KGHSH, LQKENI. The V gene end was trimmed by 5 bases and the J gene end by 5 bases; junction bases not matched to a gene: 6. The CDR3 sequence is CASSMPSGVETQYF. The CDR3 bases are TGTGCCAGCTCAATGCCTAGCGGGGTGGAGACCCAGTACTTC.

This clone was observed once. The rearrangement links TRBV19 to TRBJ2-5; D assignment may be TRBD1 or TRBD2 (6 bases each). The CDR3 runs to 14 residues. V was clipped by 5 bases and J by 2 bases, with 12 bases between them. The germline V gene has CDR1 LNHDA and CDR2 SQIVND (reference sequence). This CDR3 reads CASSEVGGQETQYF. DNA for the CDR3: TGTGCCAGTAGTGAAGTAGGGGGGCAAGAGACCCAGTACTTC.

The count of this clone is one. The chain couples TRBV10-3 to TRBJ2-3, with D maybe TRBD1 (5 bases). This CDR3 comprises 14 residues. CDR1 is ENHRY and CDR2 is SYGVKD in the germline V gene. The V end lost 5 bases, the J end lost 0 bases, and 9 bases lay between the germline ends. Here the CDR3 DNA reads TGTGCCATCAGTAAGACAGATAGCACAGATACGCAGTATTTT. As protein: CAISKTDSTDTQYF.

V gene TRBV28 combines with J gene TRBJ1-1, with 7 positions matching TRBD1. CDR3 length: 14 residues. After removal of 5 bases from V and 4 bases from J, the junction contained 7 bases not matched to a gene. Germline CDR1 reads MDHEN; CDR2 reads SYDVKM. As DNA, the CDR3 is TGTGCCAGCAGTAGGAGGGGGCTAGGCACTGAAGCTTTCTTT. Its translation is CASSRRGLGTEAFF.

The sample holds a few counts of this clone. This chain uses TRBV9 with TRBJ2-1; 11 nucleotides match TRBD2. V lost 0 bases to trimming and J lost 4 bases; unmatched junction nucleotides: 6. The germline V gene encodes CDR1 SGDLS and CDR2 YYNGEE. The CDR3 covers 17 residues. The DNA of the CDR3 is TGTGCCAGCAGCGTAGCACTAGCGGGGGCCGATTACAATGAGCAGTTCTTC. This sequence encodes CASSVALAGADYNEQFF.

The chain uses TRBV7-2 and TRBJ1-6, with 8 positions matching TRBD1. V trimming: 5 bases; J trimming: 7 bases; junction bases outside the gene matches: 7. The CDR3 loop spans 15 amino acids. In germline, CDR1 is SGHTA, CDR2 FQGNSA. CDR3 sequence (DNA): TGTGCCAGCAGCCGGGGGACAGGCGAAAATTCACCCCTCCACTTT. As protein: CASSRGTGENSPLHF. Looking up the rest from reference TRBV7-2 and TRBJ1-6 gives the full variable domain: GAGVSQSPSNKVTEKGKDVELRCDPISGHTALYWYRQSLGQGLEFLIYFQGNSAPDKSGLPSDRFSAERTGGSVSTLTIQRTQQEDSAVYLCASSRGTGENSPLHFGNGTRLTVT.

The chain has TRBV6-6 and TRBJ2-2; a weak D match, TRBD1 (5 bases). The CDR3 runs to 13 residues. In germline, CDR1 is MNHNY, CDR2 SVGAGI (reference sequence). Trimming took off 6 bases at V and 4 bases at J, with 9 bases between the two ends. Here the CDR3 DNA reads TGTGCCAGCAGGCGGACACCCACCGGGGAGCTGTTTTTT. Translation: CASRRTPTGELFF.

The chain uses TRBV4-1 and TRBJ1-4; 7 bases are a match to TRBD1. Germline CDR1 and CDR2: MGHRA and YSYEKL. This CDR3 region has 14 residues. V lost 4 bases, J lost 4 bases, and 3 bases stayed unmatched. This chain's CDR3 is CASSPRGLNEKLFF. The CDR3, as DNA: TGCGCCAGCAGCCCTAGGGGGCTTAATGAAAAACTGTTTTTT.

The genes are TRBV5-1 and TRBJ2-2; 10 bases agree with TRBD2. This CDR3 comprises 18 residues. Germline V gene data show CDR1 as SGHRS and CDR2 as YFSETQ. V was pared by 7 bases and J by 3 bases, with 15 bases of the junction left unmatched. The CDR3 protein is CASAISGAGGPYTGELFF. CDR3 sequence (DNA): TGCGCCAGCGCCATTTCTGGAGCGGGGGGGCCGTACACCGGGGAGCTGTTTTTT. The full variable domain, rest sourced from reference TRBV5-1 and TRBJ2-2, is KAGVTQTPRYLIKTRGQQVTLSCSPISGHRSVSWYQQTPGQGLQFLFEYFSETQRNKGNFPGRFSGRQFSNSRSEMNVSTLELGDSALYLCASAISGAGGPYTGELFFGEGSRLTVL.

This clone was seen a few times. V is TRBV7-9 and J is TRBJ1-1; D call uncertain. This CDR3 is built from 13 residues. V was clipped by 1 base and J by 4 bases, with 7 bases between them. The germline gives CDR1 SEHNR, CDR2 FQNEAQ (reference sequence). CDR3 loop: CASSLDGPTEAFF. The CDR3 nucleotides are TGTGCCAGCAGCTTAGATGGGCCCACTGAAGCTTTCTTT.

This chain links TRBV7-3 with TRBJ2-2, with a tentative D call TRBD1 (7 bases). Germline V gene lookup returns CDR1 SGHTA and CDR2 FQGTGA. The V end lost 5 bases, the J end lost 4 bases, and 11 bases lay between the germline ends. This CDR3 is built from 14 residues. CDR3 residues: CASSGGTATGELFF. The CDR3, as DNA: TGTGCCAGCAGCGGGGGGACAGCCACCGGGGAGCTGTTTTTT.